A selection of T cell receptor beta chains follows, all from one sample in a study of cytomegalovirus exposure and HLA in healthy donors. Sequencing used immunoSEQ multiplex PCR; TCRdb keeps in-frame clones, though not all of them. The table has about 130,000 clones, 74% seen once; the top ten hold around 7.2%. The material sequenced was PBMCs. Source of these receptors: a male donor in good health and CMV-seronegative. The CDR3 runs from the conserved cysteine through the conserved F or W. The order of the fields is CDR3 length, V gene, D gene, clone size, J gene, CDR3 DNA, CDR3 protein. A D gene is named only where the DNA matches it firmly. Clone size is given for some rows only: seen once, a few or many times, or a class if the clone is expanded.

>13|TRBV27|TRBD2|-|TRBJ2-5
TGTGCCAGCAGCGGAACTAGCGGGAGGGCCCAGTACTTC
CASSGTSGRAQYF
>14|TRBV4-3|-|-|TRBJ1-2
TGCGCCAGCAGCCAAGGATGGGGCCCCTATGGCTACACCTTC
CASSQGWGPYGYTF
>16|TRBV27|-|few|TRBJ1-6
TGTGCCAGCAGTCTCCATCGAGACAGCAATAATTCACCCCTCCACTTT
CASSLHRDSNNSPLHF
>15|TRBV7-3|TRBD2|-|TRBJ2-5
TGTGCCAGCAGCCGTACTAGCGGGGGTTTTGAGACCCAGTACTTC
CASSRTSGGFETQYF
>13|TRBV19|-|-|TRBJ1-1
TGTGCCAGTAAGGGACAATGGGGCACTGAAGCTTTCTTT
CASKGQWGTEAFF
>14|TRBV4-3|TRBD2|-|TRBJ2-7
TGCGCCAGCAGCCAAGGGGGGGGTTCCTACGAGCAGTACTTC
CASSQGGGSYEQYF
>15|TRBV7-2|TRBD1|once|TRBJ1-2
TGTGCCAGCAGCTTAGACAGGGGCTCACCCCGGGGCTACACCTTC
CASSLDRGSPRGYTF
>15|TRBV28|TRBD2|-|TRBJ2-3
TGTGCCAGCAGTTCCCCGACTAGCGAGGGGCATACGCAGTATTTT
CASSSPTSEGHTQYF
>13|TRBV30|-|-|TRBJ2-3
TGTGCCTGGGTAGGGGGAGGGACAGATACGCAGTATTTT
CAWVGGGTDTQYF
>14|TRBV5-6|-|-|TRBJ1-1
TGTGCCAGCAGCTTTAGGGGGAGGGACACTGAAGCTTTCTTT
CASSFRGRDTEAFF